The 12 T cell receptor beta chains presented below share a single source sample, sequenced in a study of blood T cell repertoires in COVID-19. Clones were read by immunoSEQ multiplex PCR, and TCRdb kept only the in-frame ones, dropping some. The sample shows 310,000 or so clones, roughly 85% of them seen only once. Sequenced: PBMCs or T cells enriched from blood (not recorded which). These TCRs come from a woman aged 25-40 years who had recovered from COVID-19.

V gene TRBV28 combines with J gene TRBJ1-5; D not resolved. Trimming removed 1 base from V and 9 bases from J, with 10 bases in between. The germline gives CDR1 MDHEN, CDR2 SYDVKM. The CDR3 loop spans 13 amino acids. This CDR3 is CASSLYRDWPQHF. CDR3 in DNA: TGTGCCAGCAGTTTATACCGGGATTGGCCCCAGCATTTT.

The chain has TRBV4-1 and TRBJ1-4, with D perhaps TRBD1 (5 bases). Germline values: CDR1 MGHRA, CDR2 YSYEKL. The ends were cut back, 3 bases at V and 8 bases at J, with 16 bases in the middle. The CDR3 contains 15 residues. The CDR3 is CASSQRSSQGEKLFF. Written as DNA, the CDR3 is TGCGCCAGCAGCCAGAGGAGCTCCCAGGGAGAAAAACTGTTTTTT.

The chain links TRBV6-2 or TRBV6-3 to TRBJ1-1; TRBD1 might be the D (5 bases). Per the germline V gene, CDR1 is MNHEY and CDR2 is SVGEGT. Trimming took 0 bases from V and 4 from J, leaving 15 bases between them. The CDR3 is 16 amino acids. The CDR3 sequence: CASSYSRQGPGTEAFF. As DNA, the CDR3 is TGTGCCAGCAGTTACTCGAGGCAGGGCCCAGGCACTGAAGCTTTCTTT.

This clone was counted between two and nine times. The rearrangement joins TRBV5-6 to TRBJ1-2; D not certain. This CDR3 comprises 14 residues. The V and J ends lost 1 base and 4 bases respectively, with 11 bases between them. Per germline, CDR1 SGHDT and CDR2 YYEEEE. The CDR3, as DNA: TGTGCCAGCAGCTTGTGGTCAGAAGTCTATGGCTACACCTTC. Amino acid sequence: CASSLWSEVYGYTF.

The V call is TRBV7-9, the J call TRBJ2-7; weak D call: TRBD2 (5 bases). There are 12 residues in the CDR3. Deletions cut 2 bases from V and 5 bases from J, with 7 bases between. Germline CDR1 SEHNR, CDR2 FQNEAQ (reference sequence). CDR3 nucleotide sequence: TGTGCCAGCAGCTTAACGGGGAACGAGCAGTACTTC. It translates to CASSLTGNEQYF.

This clone was recorded once. The chain links TRBV14 to TRBJ2-1; D might be TRBD1 (6 bases). Germline loops: CDR1 SGHDN, CDR2 FVKESK. V gave up 0 bases and J gave up 8 bases, with 20 bases separating them. The CDR3 has 17 amino acids. CDR3 coding DNA: TGTGCCAGCAGCCAAGACCGGAGACAGGTTATCAGCGATGAGCAGTTCTTC. Translated, it gives CASSQDRRQVISDEQFF.

J is TRBJ2-7 and V is TRBV3-1 (or the pseudogene TRBV3-2); 7 positions agree with TRBD2. The CDR3 is 12 amino acids. Per the germline V gene, CDR1 is LGHDT and CDR2 is YNNKEL (reference sequence). With V trimmed by 1 base and J by 7 bases, 1 base remained unmatched. CDR3 loop: CASSQGEGEQYF. The CDR3 region has the DNA TGTGCCAGCAGCCAAGGGGAGGGGGAGCAGTACTTC.

The V gene is TRBV6-5, the J gene TRBJ2-5, with a possible D match to TRBD1 (6 bases). CDR3 size: 13 residues. Germline CDR1 reads MNHEY; CDR2 reads SVGAGI. Trimming removed 6 bases at V and 2 bases at J, with 10 bases between. CDR3 sequence (DNA): TGTGCCAGCAGACGGGACATGCAAGAGACCCAGTACTTC. Residues: CASRRDMQETQYF.

The rearrangement links TRBV30 to TRBJ2-1; D may be TRBD1 (5 bases). The CDR3 extends over 15 amino acids. Between the trimmed V and J ends, which lost 0 bases and 0 bases, there was a span of 9 bases. Germline loops: CDR1 GTSNPN, CDR2 SVGIG (reference sequence). CDR3 coding DNA: TGTGCCTGGAGTGTCTGGGGCAGCTCCTACAATGAGCAGTTCTTC. It specifies CAWSVWGSSYNEQFF.

The rearrangement links TRBV2 to TRBJ1-6; D is possibly TRBD1 (6 bases). Germline assignment: CDR1 SNHLY and CDR2 FYNNEI. The V end lost 6 bases, the J end lost 7 bases, and 19 bases lay between the germline ends. The CDR3 totals 16 residues. The CDR3 spells CASSAGLGARNSPLHF. The CDR3 nucleotides read TGTGCCAGCAGCGCGGGTTTGGGGGCTCGGAATTCACCCCTCCACTTT. Variable domain in full (rest from reference TRBV2 and TRBJ1-6): EPEVTQTPSHQVTQMGQEVILRCVPISNHLYFYWYRQILGQKVEFLVSFYNNEISEKSEIFDDQFSVERPDGSNFTLKIRSTKLEDSAMYFCASSAGLGARNSPLHFGNGTRLTVT.

The chain uses TRBV29-1 and TRBJ1-3, with TRBD1 identical over 9 bases. Germline V CDR1 and CDR2: SQVTM, ANQGSEA. The CDR3 runs to 14 residues. After removal of 4 bases from V and 3 bases from J, the junction contained 4 bases not matched to a gene. In nucleotides, the CDR3 is TGCAGCGTTGCCCCGGGACAGGGTGGAAACACCATATATTTT. Translation gives CSVAPGQGGNTIYF.

The rearrangement links TRBV30 to TRBJ1-1; D gene ambiguous. Germline V lookup: CDR1 GTSNPN, CDR2 SVGIG (reference sequence). Trimming removed 2 bases at V and 1 base at J, with 2 bases between. CDR3 length equals 11 residues. CDR3 sequence: CAWSRNTEAFF. CDR3 in DNA: TGTGCCTGGAGTCGGAACACTGAAGCTTTCTTT.